Listed here is a single T cell receptor beta chain. Its target is unknown. This CDR3 is built from 17 residues. After removal of 2 bases from V and 2 bases from J, the junction contained 5 bases not matched to a gene. Germline CDR1 reads KGHSH; CDR2 reads LQKENI. The sample comes from a study of T cells in localized non-small cell lung cancer. The study, taken as a whole, reports: In uninvolved adjacent lung, T cell clonality reached its highest value, exceeding tumor. In adjacent lung appeared a median around 57 of the top 100 tumor clones.

Repertoires were generated with immunoSEQ multiplex PCR, while TCRdb's copy carries only in-frame clones and drops some. This table has about 29,000 clones, approximately 90% appearing once. The chain couples TRBV18 to TRBJ1-3, with TRBD1 identical over 11 bases. The sequencing here drew on peripheral blood, taken before any cancer treatment. The source is a woman aged 35 to 75 with stage I lung adenocarcinoma. The CDR3 DNA is TGTGCCAGCTCACCAGACGGACAGGGGGCTCCTGGAAACACCATATATTTT. It specifies CASSPDGQGAPGNTIYF.